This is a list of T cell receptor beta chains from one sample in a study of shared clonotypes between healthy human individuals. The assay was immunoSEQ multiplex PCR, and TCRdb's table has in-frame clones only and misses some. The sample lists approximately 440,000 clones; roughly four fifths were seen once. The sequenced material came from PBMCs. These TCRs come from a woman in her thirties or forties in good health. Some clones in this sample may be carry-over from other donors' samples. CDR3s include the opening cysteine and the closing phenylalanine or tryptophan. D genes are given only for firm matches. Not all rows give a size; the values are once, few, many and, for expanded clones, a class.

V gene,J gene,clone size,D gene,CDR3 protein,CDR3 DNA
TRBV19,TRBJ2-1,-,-,CASRKLPGRPEQFF,TGTGCCAGTCGGAAGCTCCCAGGACGGCCTGAGCAGTTCTTC
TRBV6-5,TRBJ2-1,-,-,CASSYSSSGNEQFF,TGTGCCAGCAGTTACTCGAGCTCCGGGAATGAGCAGTTCTTC
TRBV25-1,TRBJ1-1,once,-,CASTLPRDTENTEAFF,TGTGCCAGCACCCTCCCCCGGGACACAGAGAACACTGAAGCTTTCTTT
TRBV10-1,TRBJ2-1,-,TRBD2,CASASSGRHNEQFF,TGCGCCAGCGCGTCTAGCGGGAGGCACAATGAGCAGTTCTTC
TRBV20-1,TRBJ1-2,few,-,CSATTGYGYTF,TGCAGTGCTACTACAGGCTATGGCTACACCTTC
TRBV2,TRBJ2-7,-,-,CASSGRVEQYF,TGTGCCAGCAGTGGCAGGGTCGAGCAGTACTTC
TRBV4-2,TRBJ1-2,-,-,CASSLSGAYGYTF,TGTGCCAGCAGCTTGAGCGGGGCCTATGGCTACACCTTC
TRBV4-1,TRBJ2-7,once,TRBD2,CASSQDSGLAGLYEQYF,TGCGCCAGCAGCCAAGACAGTGGACTAGCGGGACTCTACGAGCAGTACTTC
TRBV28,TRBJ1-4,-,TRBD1,CASCKQGGQEKLFF,TGTGCCAGCTGTAAACAGGGAGGACAGGAAAAACTGTTTTTC
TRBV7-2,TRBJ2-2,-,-,CASSLVSWAGELFF,TGTGCCAGCAGCTTGGTATCATGGGCCGGGGAGCTGTTTTTT
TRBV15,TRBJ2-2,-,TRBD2,CATSRDLAVPTGELFF,TGTGCCACCAGCAGAGATCTAGCGGTCCCCACCGGGGAGCTGTTTTTT
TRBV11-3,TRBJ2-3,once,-,CASSLGKLRGVGTDTQYF,TGTGCCAGCAGCTTGGGTAAACTCAGGGGGGTCGGCACAGATACGCAGTATTTT
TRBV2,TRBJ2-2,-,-,CASSDDSGGLFF,TGTGCCAGCAGTGACGACAGTGGCGGGCTGTTTTTT
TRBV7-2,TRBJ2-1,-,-,CASSSPSHSGTNSYNEQFF,TGTGCCAGCAGCTCCCCTAGTCATAGCGGAACAAACTCCTACAATGAGCAGTTCTTC
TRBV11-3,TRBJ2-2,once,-,CASSRGGGDAGELFF,TGTGCCAGCAGTCGTGGAGGGGGGGATGCCGGGGAGCTGTTTTTT
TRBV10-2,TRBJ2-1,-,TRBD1,CASKHPQGDEQFF,TGCGCCAGCAAACACCCTCAGGGGGATGAGCAGTTCTTC
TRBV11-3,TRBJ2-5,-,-,CASSAGSEFQETQYF,TGTGCCAGCAGCGCCGGTTCGGAGTTCCAAGAGACCCAGTACTTC
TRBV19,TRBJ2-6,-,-,CASSIIAGAGANVLTF,TGTGCCAGTAGTATAATTGCAGGGGCTGGGGCCAACGTCCTGACTTTC
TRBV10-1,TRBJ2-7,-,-,CASTVGPALFSYEQYF,TGCGCCAGCACCGTGGGGCCAGCCTTATTCTCCTACGAGCAGTACTTC
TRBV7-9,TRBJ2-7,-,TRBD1,CASSLGRTGALYEQYF,TGTGCCAGCAGCTTAGGAAGGACAGGGGCTCTCTACGAGCAGTACTTC
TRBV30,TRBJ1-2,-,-,CAWTAGADDNYGYTF,TGTGCCTGGACCGCGGGGGCGGACGATAACTATGGCTACACCTTC
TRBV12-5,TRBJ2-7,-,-,CASGENVRGPQYF,TGTGCTAGTGGGGAAAATGTCCGGGGACCGCAGTACTTC
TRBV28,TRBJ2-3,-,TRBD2,CASSWTRTSGTGTDTQYF,TGTGCCAGCAGTTGGACAAGGACTAGCGGGACTGGCACAGATACGCAGTATTTT
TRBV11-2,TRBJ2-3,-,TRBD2,CASSLLAGGLDTQYF,TGTGCCAGCAGCTTGCTAGCGGGAGGGCTAGATACGCAGTATTTT
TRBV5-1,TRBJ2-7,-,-,CASSFGVPEAYEQYF,TGCGCCAGCAGCTTCGGCGTCCCCGAGGCCTACGAGCAGTACTTC
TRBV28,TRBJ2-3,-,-,CAGAGSADTQYF,TGTGCCGGGGCGGGCTCGGCGGATACGCAGTATTTT
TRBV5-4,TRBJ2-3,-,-,CASSLDQTSTDTQYF,TGTGCCAGCAGCTTGGATCAAACTAGCACAGATACGCAGTATTTT
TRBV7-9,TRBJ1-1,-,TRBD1,CASSPDRGKYTEAFF,TGTGCCAGCAGCCCCGACAGGGGGAAGTACACTGAAGCTTTCTTT
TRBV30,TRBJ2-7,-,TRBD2,CAWSAGLAGTGYEQYF,TGTGCCTGGAGCGCGGGACTAGCGGGAACAGGGTACGAGCAGTACTTC
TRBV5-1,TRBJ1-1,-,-,CASSFRGRETEAFF,TGCGCCAGCAGCTTTAGGGGCCGGGAGACTGAAGCTTTCTTT
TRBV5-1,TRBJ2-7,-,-,CASSGEGGRGDYEQYF,TGCGCCAGCAGCGGGGAAGGGGGGCGTGGGGACTACGAGCAGTACTTC
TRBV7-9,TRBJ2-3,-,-,CASSPLGGSTDTQYF,TGTGCCAGCAGCCCACTCGGAGGTTCCACAGATACGCAGTATTTT
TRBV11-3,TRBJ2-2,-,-,CASSLTRNTGELFF,TGTGCCAGCAGCCTGACACGGAACACCGGGGAGCTGTTTTTT
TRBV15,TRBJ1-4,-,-,CATSRLSQGDEKLFF,TGTGCCACCAGCAGATTGAGCCAGGGAGATGAAAAACTGTTTTTT
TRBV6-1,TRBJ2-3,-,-,CASSGQGGTDTQYF,TGTGCCAGCAGTGGACAGGGAGGGACAGATACGCAGTATTTT
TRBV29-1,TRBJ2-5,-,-,CSVGVQETQYF,TGCAGCGTGGGGGTCCAAGAGACCCAGTACTTC
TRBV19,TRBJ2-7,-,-,CASSTFPASYEQYF,TGTGCCAGTAGTACTTTCCCGGCCTCCTACGAGCAGTACTTC
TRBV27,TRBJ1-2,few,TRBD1,CASSLLGTGGFSNYGYTF,TGTGCCAGCAGTTTGTTAGGGACAGGGGGCTTCAGTAACTATGGCTACACCTTC
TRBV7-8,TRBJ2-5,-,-,CASSLRTRETQYF,TGTGCCAGCAGCTTACGTACTCGGGAGACCCAGTACTTC
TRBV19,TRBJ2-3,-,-,CASSFFRDTQYF,TGTGCCAGTAGTTTCTTCCGAGATACGCAGTATTTT
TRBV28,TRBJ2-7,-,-,CASSLGGTSTYEQYF,TGTGCCAGCAGTTTAGGGGGGACATCTACTTACGAGCAGTACTTC
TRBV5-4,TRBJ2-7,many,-,CASSQGEGEYAEQYF,TGTGCCAGCAGCCAAGGGGAGGGGGAATACGCCGAGCAGTACTTC
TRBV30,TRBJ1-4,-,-,CALKSGTQDEKLSF,TGTGCCTTGAAATCCGGGACACAGGATGAAAAACTGTCTTTT
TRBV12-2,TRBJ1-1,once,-,CASPLNPYRGNTEAFF,TGTGCAAGTCCCTTAAATCCTTACAGGGGGAACACTGAAGCTTTCTTT
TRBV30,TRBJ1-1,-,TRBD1,CAWRDSGQGKIFF,TGTGCCTGGAGGGACTCGGGACAGGGAAAGATTTTCTTT
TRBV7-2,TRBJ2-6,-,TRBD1,CASSPSGTVSGANVLTF,TGTGCCAGCAGCCCCTCCGGGACAGTCTCTGGGGCCAACGTCCTGACTTTC